These 12 T cell receptor beta chains originate from one sample sequenced in a study of blood T cell repertoires in COVID-19 (TCRdb year 2020). The library was built by means of the immunoSEQ multiplex PCR assay. The immuneACCESS repertoire file appears here via TCRdb, limited to in-frame rearrangements. These files lack a portion of the clones; in checked studies, under half of the deficit traces to unresolved V genes, and the cause of the others is not known. The sample has 72,000 or so clones on record, 82% of them singletons. The ten largest clones add up to around 16% of the sample. Material: peripheral blood. These TCRs come from a man at least 80 years old with active COVID-19.

The V and J genes are TRBV10-3 and TRBJ2-5; D is unclear. The CDR3 is made up of 12 amino acids. Germline values: CDR1 ENHRY, CDR2 SYGVKD. V lost 7 bases to trimming and J lost 0 bases, with 6 bases between them. CDR3 sequence (DNA): TGTGCCATCATGGGCGACCAAGAGACCCAGTACTTC. As protein: CAIMGDQETQYF.

CDR3 protein: CASSAGGTSGIYNEQFF. CDR3 in DNA: TGTGCCAGCAGCGCGGGGGGGACTAGCGGGATCTACAATGAGCAGTTCTTC. The chain joins TRBV9 to TRBJ2-1; 13 nucleotides line up with TRBD2. Trimming at V came to 3 bases and at J to 3 bases, leaving 6 bases not matched to a gene. From germline, CDR1 is SGDLS and CDR2 YYNGEE. There are 17 residues in the CDR3. The entire variable domain, with the rest obtained from reference TRBV9 and TRBJ2-1, is as follows: DSGVTQTPKHLITATGQRVTLRCSPRSGDLSVYWYQQSLDQGLQFLIQYYNGEERAKGNILERFSAQQFPDLHSELNLSSLELGDSALYFCASSAGGTSGIYNEQFFGPGTRLTVL.

This sequence joins TRBV7-3 and TRBJ2-4; D might be TRBD2 (6 bases). CDR1 is SGHTA, CDR2 FQGTGA, per germline. This CDR3 contains 15 residues. V lost 2 bases and J lost 0, with 8 bases in between. The DNA for the CDR3 is TGTGCCAGCAGCTTAGGAGGGTCAGCCAAAAACATTCAGTACTTC. It yields the protein CASSLGGSAKNIQYF.

The V and J genes are TRBV7-9 and TRBJ2-2; D is ambiguous. Germline CDR1 reads SEHNR; CDR2 reads FQNEAQ (reference sequence). CDR3 length: 13 amino acids. V dropped 5 bases and J dropped 4 bases, with 8 bases sitting between them. CDR3 protein: CASSPGGTGELFF. Written as DNA, the CDR3 is TGTGCCAGCAGCCCTGGCGGCACCGGGGAGCTGTTTTTT.

The V gene is TRBV5-4, the J gene TRBJ1-1; the match to TRBD1 covers 7 bases. Germline CDR1 and CDR2: SGHNT and YYREEE (reference sequence). The V gene end was trimmed by 3 bases and the J gene end by 4 bases; junction bases not matched to a gene: 9. This CDR3 is 15 amino acids long. The CDR3 here is CASSSSFTGATEAFF. As DNA, the CDR3 is TGTGCCAGCAGCTCGAGTTTTACAGGGGCCACTGAAGCTTTCTTT.

V gene TRBV9 combines with J gene TRBJ2-1; 14 nucleotides line up with TRBD2. This CDR3 has 18 amino acids. From germline, CDR1 is SGDLS and CDR2 YYNGEE. The trim removed 0 bases at V and 2 bases at J, leaving 4 bases unmatched. CDR3 residues: CASSVGLAGGPTYNEQFF. CDR3 bases: TGTGCCAGCAGCGTAGGACTAGCGGGAGGGCCGACCTACAATGAGCAGTTCTTC.

The V call is TRBV4-1, the J call TRBJ2-5; 8 bases map to TRBD1. CDR1 and CDR2 from the germline V gene are MGHRA and YSYEKL. V lost 2 bases, J lost 1 base, and 3 bases stayed unmatched. The CDR3 runs 15 residues. The CDR3 loop reads CASSQRQGIQETQYF. CDR3 in DNA: TGCGCCAGCAGCCAAAGACAGGGGATCCAAGAGACCCAGTACTTC.

The CDR3 bases are TGTGCCAGCACCGGGACAGGGTATTCACCCCTCCACTTT. Translated: CASTGTGYSPLHF. The genes are TRBV2 and TRBJ1-6; 9 bases match TRBD1. The ends lost 7 bases at V and 8 bases at J; junction bases unmatched: 3. CDR1 and CDR2 (germline): SNHLY, FYNNEI. This CDR3 spans 13 amino acids.

This rearrangement joins TRBV4-1 to TRBJ1-5; 7 bases are a match to TRBD1. This CDR3 region has 17 residues. J was trimmed by 1 base and V by 3 bases; bases with no gene match: 9. CDR1 is MGHRA and CDR2 is YSYEKL in the germline V gene. In nucleotides, the CDR3 is TGCGCCAGCAGCCAGGGCAGACAGGGCCAAAGCAATCAGCCCCAGCATTTT. Translation: CASSQGRQGQSNQPQHF.

This clone was counted ten times or more. The chain is built from TRBV19 and TRBJ1-6; TRBD1 aligns across 8 bases. After removal of 8 bases from V and 8 bases from J, the junction contained 8 bases not matched to a gene. From germline, CDR1 is LNHDA and CDR2 SQIVND (reference sequence). CDR3 size: 14 residues. The CDR3 here is CASGRQGLDSPLHF. For the CDR3, the DNA is TGTGCCAGTGGGAGACAGGGGCTGGATTCACCCCTCCACTTT.

CDR3 DNA: TGTGCCAGCAGCCCGGGACTAGCGGGAGTCGAGCAGTACTTC. Protein sequence: CASSPGLAGVEQYF. The V gene is TRBV3-1 (or the pseudogene TRBV3-2), the J gene TRBJ2-7; 14 bases line up with TRBD2. CDR1 LGHDT and CDR2 YNNKEL come from the germline V gene (reference sequence). The CDR3 is 14 amino acids. J gave up 6 bases and V 4 bases, and 2 bases lay outside the gene matches.

The gene calls are TRBV2 and TRBJ2-7; possibly TRBD2 for D (5 bases). V lost 8 bases, J lost 7 bases, and 18 bases lay in between. This CDR3 spans 13 amino acids. Germline values: CDR1 SNHLY, CDR2 FYNNEI. CDR3 amino acids: CASFRGRGEEQYF. DNA of the CDR3: TGTGCCAGCTTCCGGGGTCGCGGCGAGGAGCAGTACTTC.